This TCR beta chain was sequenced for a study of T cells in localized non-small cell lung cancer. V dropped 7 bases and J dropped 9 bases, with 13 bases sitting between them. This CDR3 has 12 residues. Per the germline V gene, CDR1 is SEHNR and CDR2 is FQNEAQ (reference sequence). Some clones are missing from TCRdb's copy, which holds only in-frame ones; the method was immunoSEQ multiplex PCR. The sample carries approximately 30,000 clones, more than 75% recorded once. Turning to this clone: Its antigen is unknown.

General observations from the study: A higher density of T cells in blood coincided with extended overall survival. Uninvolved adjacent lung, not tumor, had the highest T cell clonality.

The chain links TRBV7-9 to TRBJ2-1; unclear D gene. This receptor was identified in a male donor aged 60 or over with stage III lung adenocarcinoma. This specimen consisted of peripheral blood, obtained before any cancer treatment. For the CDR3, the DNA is TGTGCCAGCACCTCCGAGAGTGTTGAGCAGTTCTTC. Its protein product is CASTSESVEQFF.